Each of the 30 T cell receptor beta chains below was sequenced from the same sample in a study of PD-1 blockade in classical Hodgkin lymphoma. Documented time point: cycle 4 day 1 (C4D1), after less than 7 weeks of nivolumab. Relapses following autologous stem cell transplantation were seen in all patients, with brentuximab vedotin exposure varying. Thawed PBMCs yielded CD4+ T cells through magnetic negative selection. The data were produced by immunoSEQ multiplex PCR, yet TCRdb's version contains in-frame clones alone and is incomplete. The table lists tens of thousands of clones, approximately 79% of them singletons. Sample: CD4+ T cells from blood, taken before the fourth cycle of nivolumab. Receptors originate from a human donor with classical Hodgkin lymphoma.

In this sample, this clone turned up once. The V gene is TRBV5-5, the J gene TRBJ1-4; 8 positions agree with TRBD1. This CDR3 region has 15 residues. Germline V gives CDR1 SGHKS, CDR2 YYEKEE (reference sequence). V lost 3 bases, J lost 8 bases, and 9 bases stayed unmatched. For the CDR3, the DNA is TGTGCCAGCAGCTCGACAGGGGATTGGAGAGAAAAACTGTTTTTT. Translated: CASSSTGDWREKLFF.

The rearrangement uses TRBV6-6 and TRBJ2-2; tentatively, D is TRBD1 (5 bases). V dropped 5 bases and J dropped 3 bases, with 10 bases sitting between them. Germline V gene lookup returns CDR1 MNHNY and CDR2 SVGAGI (reference sequence). There are 14 residues in the CDR3. CDR3 in amino acids: CASSSSRDTGELFF. The CDR3 DNA reads as TGTGCCAGCAGTAGCAGCAGGGACACCGGGGAGCTGTTTTTT.

The rearrangement joins TRBV7-2 to TRBJ2-5; 10 bases align to TRBD1. The CDR3 consists of 16 residues. Germline V gives CDR1 SGHTA, CDR2 FQGNSA. Trimming took 4 bases from V and 2 from J; bases not matched to a gene: 7. Here the CDR3 DNA reads TGTGCCAGCAGCTACCTGACGGGACAGGGGCAAGAGACCCAGTACTTC. It yields the protein CASSYLTGQGQETQYF.

The V call is TRBV19, the J call TRBJ1-3, with D maybe TRBD1 (5 bases). The CDR3 consists of 14 residues. CDR1 and CDR2 (germline): LNHDA, SQIVND (reference sequence). The ends were cut back, 11 bases at V and 0 bases at J, with 14 bases in the middle. The DNA of the CDR3 is TGTGCCTGTGACAGCTTTTCCTCTGGAAACACCATATATTTT. It is translated as CACDSFSSGNTIYF.

The chain links TRBV4-2 to TRBJ1-2, with D perhaps matching TRBD1 (5 bases). The CDR3 length is 16 residues. Per the germline V gene, CDR1 is LGHNA and CDR2 is YNFKEQ. Trimming shortened V by 1 base and J by 4 bases, and 16 bases separated the two germline ends. CDR3 sequence: CASSQAAQGEGYGYTF. In DNA, the CDR3 is TGTGCCAGCAGCCAAGCCGCGCAGGGTGAGGGCTATGGCTACACCTTC.

This clone turned up a few times. The chain combines TRBV18 with TRBJ1-5; the D is unclear. Trimming pared 2 bases from V and 4 bases from J, leaving 12 bases between. Germline lookup yields CDR1 KGHSH and CDR2 LQKENI. The CDR3 loop spans 15 amino acids. CDR3 amino acids: CASSPGVGQNQPQHF. For the CDR3, the DNA is TGTGCCAGCTCACCAGGCGTTGGTCAGAATCAGCCCCAGCATTTT. The variable domain in full, completed from reference TRBV18 and TRBJ1-5, reads NAGVMQNPRHLVRRRGQEARLRCSPMKGHSHVYWYRQLPEEGLKFMVYLQKENIIDESGMPKERFSAEFPKEGPSILRIQQVVRGDSAAYFCASSPGVGQNQPQHFGDGTRLSIL.

DNA for the CDR3: TGTGCCAGCCTGTCAGACAGGGACTATGGCTACACCTTC. Translated, it gives CASLSDRDYGYTF. This rearrangement joins TRBV28 to TRBJ1-2; TRBD1 matches 7 bases. This CDR3 has 13 amino acids. CDR1 and CDR2 (germline): MDHEN, SYDVKM. V was pared by 8 bases and J by 3 bases, with 6 bases of the junction left unmatched.

This chain joins TRBV6-5 and TRBJ1-6, with no clear D. The germline CDR1 and CDR2 sequences are MNHEY and SVGAGI. The CDR3 is 15 amino acids. V dropped 6 bases and J dropped 9 bases, with 18 bases sitting between them. CDR3 sequence reads: CASSQQGTLVSPLHF. CDR3 bases: TGTGCCAGCAGCCAGCAAGGAACGCTAGTTTCACCCCTCCACTTT.

The chain links TRBV28 to TRBJ2-5, with D maybe TRBD2 (6 bases). The CDR3 spans 14 residues. V shed 3 bases and J shed 2 bases, with 10 bases lying between them. Germline CDR1 MDHEN, CDR2 SYDVKM. In DNA, the CDR3 is TGTGCCAGCAGTTTTGGGGGGTATCAAGAGACCCAGTACTTC. It translates to CASSFGGYQETQYF. Drawing the rest from reference TRBV28 and TRBJ2-5, the complete variable domain is DVKVTQSSRYLVKRTGEKVFLECVQDMDHENMFWYRQDPGLGLRLIYFSYDVKMKEKGDIPEGYSVSREKKERFSLILESASTNQTSMYLCASSFGGYQETQYFGPGTRLLVL.

This clone came up a few times. This sequence joins TRBV6-6 and TRBJ2-3, with a possible D match to TRBD1 (6 bases). This CDR3 is built from 14 residues. Germline CDR1 MNHNY, CDR2 SVGAGI (reference sequence). The V end lost 10 bases, the J end lost 2 bases, and 16 bases lay between the germline ends. Written as DNA, the CDR3 is TGTGCCACAAAGTTATGGGGGCCCACAGATACGCAGTATTTT. It is translated as CATKLWGPTDTQYF.

There are a few counts of this clone. J is TRBJ2-1 and V is TRBV2; TRBD1 matches 12 bases. The V gene end was trimmed by 7 bases and the J gene end by 8 bases; junction bases not matched to a gene: 9. CDR3 length: 15 residues. Germline CDR1 SNHLY, CDR2 FYNNEI. Here the CDR3 DNA reads TGTGCCAGCACGGTTAGGGACAGGGGGCGCGATGAGCAGTTCTTC. This gives the protein CASTVRDRGRDEQFF.

The V call is TRBV5-1, the J call TRBJ2-1; no clear D. The CDR3 sequence is 14 residues long. Germline lookup yields CDR1 SGHRS and CDR2 YFSETQ. V gave up 5 bases and J gave up 0 bases, with 9 bases separating them. CDR3 coding DNA: TGCGCCAGCAGTCGAGCGAGCTCCTACAATGAGCAGTTCTTC. Translated, it gives CASSRASSYNEQFF.

The chain has TRBV10-3 and TRBJ1-3; no reliable D call. Germline CDR1 and CDR2: ENHRY and SYGVKD. The CDR3 totals 15 residues. V lost 0 bases to trimming and J lost 0 bases, with 6 bases between them. This CDR3 is CAISESNSSGNTIYF. Written as DNA, the CDR3 is TGTGCCATCAGTGAGTCGAACAGCTCTGGAAACACCATATATTTT.

This rearrangement joins TRBV11-2 to TRBJ1-1; D possibly corresponds to TRBD1 (5 bases). Germline CDR1 and CDR2: SGHAT and FQNNGV. V was trimmed by 3 bases and J by 4 bases, leaving 9 bases between them. The CDR3 totals 13 residues. In DNA, the CDR3 is TGTGCCAGCAGCTTTACGGGGGGCACTGAAGCTTTCTTT. Its protein product is CASSFTGGTEAFF.

This clone has only one observation. V gene TRBV4-3 combines with J gene TRBJ1-1; D ambiguous. The CDR3 sequence is 17 residues long. Trimming stripped 3 bases from V and 0 bases from J, with 17 bases between. The germline V gene has CDR1 LGHNA and CDR2 YSLEER. DNA for the CDR3: TGCGCCAGCAGCCACCCCCCCGGGCGAGGCATGAACACTGAAGCTTTCTTT. Its protein product is CASSHPPGRGMNTEAFF.

The chain couples TRBV9 to TRBJ1-5; TRBD1 matches 9 bases. Trimming removed 0 bases from V and 1 base from J; junction bases left unmatched: 2. This CDR3 is built from 16 residues. Germline CDR1 and CDR2: SGDLS and YYNGEE. CDR3: CASSVDGTGSNQPQHF. CDR3 coding DNA: TGTGCCAGCAGCGTAGATGGGACAGGGAGCAATCAGCCCCAGCATTTT.

This rearrangement joins TRBV5-1 to TRBJ1-1; D is possibly TRBD1 (5 bases). The CDR3 is 15 amino acids. Per germline, CDR1 SGHRS and CDR2 YFSETQ. The V gene lost 0 bases and the J gene lost 5 bases, with 14 bases spanning the gap. The CDR3 sequence is CASSLATGRGTEAFF. The CDR3 DNA reads TGCGCCAGCAGCTTGGCGACTGGGCGGGGGACTGAAGCTTTCTTT.

V gene TRBV6-1 combines with J gene TRBJ2-5; D unclear. This CDR3 comprises 13 residues. Germline V gene lookup returns CDR1 MNHNS and CDR2 SASEGT. Trimming removed 6 bases from V and 5 bases from J, with 13 bases in between. CDR3 loop: CASSDMRPETQYF. The CDR3, as DNA: TGTGCCAGCAGCGACATGAGACCGGAGACCCAGTACTTC.

This rearrangement joins TRBV6-6 to TRBJ1-2; TRBD1 agrees at 7 bases. This CDR3 is 14 amino acids long. The germline gives CDR1 MNHNY, CDR2 SVGAGI (reference sequence). The V segment lost 10 bases and the J segment 8 bases; nucleotides outside the gene matches: 16. CDR3 sequence (DNA): TGTGCCAACGGACGGGCAGGGGGTCGGGAAGGCTACACCTTC. It yields the protein CANGRAGGREGYTF.

This chain uses TRBV6-4 with TRBJ1-2; the match to TRBD1 covers 11 bases. Germline trimming cut 6 bases from V and 6 bases from J; bases unmatched to any gene: 15. Germline lookup yields CDR1 MRHNA and CDR2 SNTAGT. The CDR3 is 17 amino acids. The CDR3 DNA is TGTGCCAGCAGCCGGACAGGGGGCGAGGGTATGGGGCATGGCTACACCTTC. Its protein is CASSRTGGEGMGHGYTF.

The chain uses TRBV10-2 and TRBJ1-5, with D maybe TRBD1 (5 bases). Germline assignment: CDR1 WSHSY and CDR2 SAAADI. The CDR3 is 14 amino acids. V lost 1 base and J lost 7, with 11 bases in between. CDR3 DNA: TGCGCCAGCAGTGAGTGGGGCCAGGGACAGCCCCAGCATTTT. Translation gives CASSEWGQGQPQHF.

This clone was detected only a few times. The rearrangement uses TRBV5-1 and TRBJ2-7; D is undetermined. V shed 1 base and J shed 0 bases, with 5 bases lying between them. Germline CDR1 reads SGHRS; CDR2 reads YFSETQ. The CDR3 is 13 amino acids. CDR3 sequence (DNA): TGCGCCAGCAGCTTGAGTAGCTCCTACGAGCAGTACTTC. This translates into CASSLSSSYEQYF.

This clone was found a few times. This chain joins TRBV30 and TRBJ1-6, with a tentative D call TRBD1 (6 bases). The CDR3 loop spans 12 amino acids. Germline CDR1 GTSNPN, CDR2 SVGIG (reference sequence). Trimming pared 3 bases from V and 10 bases from J, leaving 10 bases between. The CDR3 loop is CAWSRGGSPLHF. The CDR3 bases are TGTGCCTGGAGCAGGGGAGGGTCACCCCTCCACTTT.

V is TRBV4-3 and J is TRBJ2-1, with TRBD2 matching 8 bases. This CDR3 is built from 16 residues. V gave up 1 base and J gave up 2 bases; unmatched junction bases: 4. Germline values: CDR1 LGHNA, CDR2 YSLEER. CDR3 sequence (DNA): TGCGCCAGCAGCCAAGGTTTGGGACTAGCCTACAATGAGCAGTTCTTC. This sequence encodes CASSQGLGLAYNEQFF.

This rearrangement joins TRBV19 to TRBJ1-2; TRBD1 aligns across 10 bases. This CDR3 comprises 16 residues. CDR1 and CDR2 (germline): LNHDA, SQIVND (reference sequence). The V segment lost 7 bases and the J segment 3 bases; nucleotides outside the gene matches: 11. CDR3 nucleotide sequence: TGTGCCAGTAACTTTTTAACCGGGACAGGGGACTATGGCTACACCTTC. Translation gives CASNFLTGTGDYGYTF.

The CDR3 spells CASKGENYGYTF. CDR3 in DNA: TGTGCCAGCAAAGGGGAGAACTATGGCTACACCTTC. The J gene is TRBJ1-2, the V gene TRBV6-5, with a tentative D call TRBD1 (5 bases). The germline gives CDR1 MNHEY, CDR2 SVGAGI. This CDR3 is 12 amino acids long. Trimming stripped 7 bases from V and 2 bases from J, with 8 bases between.

This chain connects TRBV2 to TRBJ1-4; TRBD1 agrees at 11 bases. With 6 bases clipped from V and 7 bases from J, the junction kept 13 bases outside the gene matches. Germline V gene data show CDR1 as SNHLY and CDR2 as FYNNEI. The CDR3 sequence is 17 residues long. For the CDR3, the DNA is TGTGCCAGCAGGACCGGGACAGGGGGACGGCTGTCTGAAAAACTGTTTTTT. It yields the protein CASRTGTGGRLSEKLFF.

Written as DNA, the CDR3 is TGTGCCAGCAGTCCTCATTTCGAGCAGTACTTC. As protein: CASSPHFEQYF. V usage is TRBV28 and J usage is TRBJ2-7; D gene uncertain. The CDR3 runs to 11 residues. Germline V lookup: CDR1 MDHEN, CDR2 SYDVKM. V was trimmed by 5 bases and J by 6 bases, leaving 8 bases between them.

The chain couples TRBV7-8 to TRBJ1-2, with TRBD1 identical over 10 bases. Per the germline V gene, CDR1 is SGHVS and CDR2 is FQNEAQ. V was clipped by 4 bases and J by 4 bases; unmatched bases: 6. The CDR3 length is 15 residues. The CDR3 loop reads CASSSSGTGAYGYTF. CDR3 bases: TGTGCCAGCAGCTCCTCGGGGACAGGGGCCTATGGCTACACCTTC. Complete variable domain (other parts from reference TRBV7-8 and TRBJ1-2): GAGVSQSPRYKVAKRGQDVALRCDPISGHVSLFWYQQALGQGPEFLTYFQNEAQLDKSGLPSDRFFAERPEGSVSTLKIQRTQQEDSAVYLCASSSSGTGAYGYTFGSGTRLTVV.

This chain uses TRBV25-1 with TRBJ1-1; D is ambiguous. The germline CDR1 and CDR2 sequences are MGHDK and SYGVNS. The ends were cut back, 6 bases at V and 8 bases at J, with 19 bases in the middle. The CDR3 is made up of 14 amino acids. Here the CDR3 reads CASSPPGVGGEAFF. The CDR3 DNA reads TGTGCCAGCAGCCCTCCCGGGGTAGGCGGGGAAGCTTTCTTT.